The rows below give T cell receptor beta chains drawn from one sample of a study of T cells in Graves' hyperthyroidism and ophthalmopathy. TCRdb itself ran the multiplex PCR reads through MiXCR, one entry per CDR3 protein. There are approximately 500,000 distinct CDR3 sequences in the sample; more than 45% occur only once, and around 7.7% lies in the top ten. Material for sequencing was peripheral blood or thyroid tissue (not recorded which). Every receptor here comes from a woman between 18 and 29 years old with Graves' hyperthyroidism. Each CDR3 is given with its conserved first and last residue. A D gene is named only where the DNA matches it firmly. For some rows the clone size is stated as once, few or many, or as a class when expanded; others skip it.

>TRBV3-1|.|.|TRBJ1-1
TGTGCCAGCAGCAAAGGGCTGGCGAACACTGAAGCTTTCTTT
CASSKGLANTEAFF
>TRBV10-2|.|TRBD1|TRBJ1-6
TGCGCCAGCAGGGTGGGACAGCAAAATTCACCCCTCCACTTT
CASRVGQQNSPLHF
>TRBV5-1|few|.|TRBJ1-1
TGCGCCAGCAGCTTGTTTGGCCCGAACACTGAAGCTTCCTTT
CASSLFGPNTEASF
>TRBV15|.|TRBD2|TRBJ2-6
TGTGCCACCAGCGACCGGGGGGGGTTCATGAACACTGAAGCTTTC
CATSDRGGFMNTEAF
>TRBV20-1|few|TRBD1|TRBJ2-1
TGCAGTGCTAGTCCGGGACAGGGAGTAATCTTC
CSASPGQGVIF
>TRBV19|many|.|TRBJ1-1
TGTGCCAGTAGTATTGGGGAGTTGGACACTGAAGCTTTCTTT
CASSIGELDTEAFF
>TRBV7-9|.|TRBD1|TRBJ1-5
TGTGCCAGCAGCTTTGGGACAGGGGGCATTCCGCCCCAGCATTTT
CASSFGTGGIPPQHF
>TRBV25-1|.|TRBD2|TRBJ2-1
TGTGCCAGCAGTGGAAGGCGGGGGACTAGCGGGAGCGATGAGCAGTTCTTC
CASSGRRGTSGSDEQFF
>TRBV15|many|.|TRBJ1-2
TGTGCCACCAGCAGAGGGGTTTCTGGCTATGGCTACACCTTC
CATSRGVSGYGYTF
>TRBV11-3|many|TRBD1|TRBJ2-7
TGTGCCAGCAGGTTGGTCGGGGACAGTACCTACGAGCAGTACTTC
CASRLVGDSTYEQYF
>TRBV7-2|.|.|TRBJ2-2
TGTGCCAGCAGCACCGTGACTAGCGGGGAGCTGTTTTTT
CASSTVTSGELFF
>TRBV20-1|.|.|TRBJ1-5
TGCAGTGCTAGAGAACCTAGCGGGAGTTTGGCTGATCAGCCCCAGCATTTT
CSAREPSGSLADQPQHF
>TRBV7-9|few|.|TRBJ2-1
TGTGCCAGCAGCTTAGTCTCCGGACCAAACTACAATGAGCAGTTCTTC
CASSLVSGPNYNEQFF
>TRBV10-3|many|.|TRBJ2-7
TGTGCCATCAGAGGAGACCCTAGCTACTTGAACTACGAGCAGTACTTC
CAIRGDPSYLNYEQYF
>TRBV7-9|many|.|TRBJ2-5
TGTGCCAGCAGCCGAGCCACTTTCGAGACCCAGTACTTC
CASSRATFETQYF
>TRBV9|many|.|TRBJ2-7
TGTGCCAGCAGCGGTGGCGGGTACGACGAGCAGTACTTC
CASSGGGYDEQYF
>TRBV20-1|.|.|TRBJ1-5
TGCAGTGCCAGCAGAAGGACAGCCGACAATCAGCCCCAGCATTTT
CSASRRTADNQPQHF
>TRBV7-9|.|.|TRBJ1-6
TGTGCCAGCAGCTTCTCAGGAGAGGGGGCACCCCTCCACTTT
CASSFSGEGAPLHF
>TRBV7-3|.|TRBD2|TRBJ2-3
TGTGCCAGCAGCGAGGGGACTAGCGGGAGTGGGAGTACGCAGTATTTT
CASSEGTSGSGSTQYF
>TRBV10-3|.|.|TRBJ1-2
TGTGCCATCAGTGGTGGGGAGGCGTTTGATGGCTACACCTTC
CAISGGEAFDGYTF
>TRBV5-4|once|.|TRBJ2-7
TGTGCCAGCAGCTTGGTCGGTTCGGACAATGAGCAGTACTTC
CASSLVGSDNEQYF
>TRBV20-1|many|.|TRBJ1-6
TGCAGTGCTGTAGATCCGAGCTCCTATAATTCACCCCTCCACTTT
CSAVDPSSYNSPLHF
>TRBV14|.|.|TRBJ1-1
TGTGCCAGCAGAGATGGGGTTCGTAGGGGGAGGATGAACACTGAAGCTTTCTTT
CASRDGVRRGRMNTEAFF
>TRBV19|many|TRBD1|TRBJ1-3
TGTGCCAGTAGCCCCCGGACAGGGTTGAAGGGAAACACCATATATTTT
CASSPRTGLKGNTIYF
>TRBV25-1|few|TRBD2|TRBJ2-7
TGTGCCAGTAGTCTGGCGGGAGGGTACGGGCAGTACTTC
CASSLAGGYGQYF
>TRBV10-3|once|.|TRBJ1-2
TGTGCCATCAGTGAGGTGGGACACAGCTATGGCTACACCTTC
CAISEVGHSYGYTF